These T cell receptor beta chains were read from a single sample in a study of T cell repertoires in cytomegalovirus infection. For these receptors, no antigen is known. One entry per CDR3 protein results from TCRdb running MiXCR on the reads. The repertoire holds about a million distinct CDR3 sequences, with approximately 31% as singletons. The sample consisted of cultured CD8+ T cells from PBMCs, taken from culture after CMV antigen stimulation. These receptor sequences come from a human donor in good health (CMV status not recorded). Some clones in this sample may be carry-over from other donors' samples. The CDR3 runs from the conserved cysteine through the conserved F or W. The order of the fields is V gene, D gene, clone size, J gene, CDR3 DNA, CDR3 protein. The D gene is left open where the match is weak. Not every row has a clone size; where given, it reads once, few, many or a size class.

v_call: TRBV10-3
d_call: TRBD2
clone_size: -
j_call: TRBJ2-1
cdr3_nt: TGTGCCATTATGACTAGCGGGGGGGACAATGAGCAGTTCTTC
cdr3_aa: CAIMTSGGDNEQFF

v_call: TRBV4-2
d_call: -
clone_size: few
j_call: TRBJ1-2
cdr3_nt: TGTGCCAGCAGCCAAACAGGGAAGTCCGGATATGGCTACACCTTC
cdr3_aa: CASSQTGKSGYGYTF

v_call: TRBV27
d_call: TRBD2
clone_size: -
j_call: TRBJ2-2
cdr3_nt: TGTGCCAGCAGTTCCCCCGGGGACTACCCCACCGGGGAGCTGTTTTTT
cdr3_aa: CASSSPGDYPTGELFF

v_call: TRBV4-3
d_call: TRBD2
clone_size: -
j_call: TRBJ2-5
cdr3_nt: TGCGCCAGCAGCCAGGGACTAGCGGGGGCAGAGACCCAGTACTTC
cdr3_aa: CASSQGLAGAETQYF

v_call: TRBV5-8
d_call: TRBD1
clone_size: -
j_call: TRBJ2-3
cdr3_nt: TGTGCCAGCAGCTTGAGGGACAGCTGGGGAGATACGCAGTATTTT
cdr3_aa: CASSLRDSWGDTQYF

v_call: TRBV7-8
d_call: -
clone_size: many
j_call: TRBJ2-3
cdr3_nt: TGTGCCAGCAGCCCCCGACAGAGCACAGATACGCAGTATTTT
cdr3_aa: CASSPRQSTDTQYF

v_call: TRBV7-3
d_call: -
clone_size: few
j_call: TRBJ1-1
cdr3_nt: TGTGCCAGCAGCCCGGGGCCTTACAAGAACACTGAAGCTTTCTTT
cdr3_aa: CASSPGPYKNTEAFF

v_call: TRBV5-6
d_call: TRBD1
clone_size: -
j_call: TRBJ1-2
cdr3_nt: TGTGCCAGCAGCTATGGACAGGGGCCGAGGGGCTACACCTTC
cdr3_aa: CASSYGQGPRGYTF

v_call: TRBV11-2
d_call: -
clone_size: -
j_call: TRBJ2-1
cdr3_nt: TGTGCCAGCAGCTTAGATCCTAGCCTCCTGAATGAGCAGTTCTTC
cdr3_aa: CASSLDPSLLNEQFF

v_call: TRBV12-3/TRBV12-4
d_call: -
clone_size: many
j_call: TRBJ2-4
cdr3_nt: TGTGCCAGCAGTTTAGCCTGGACACCCCTTAAAAACATTCAGTACTTC
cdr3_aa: CASSLAWTPLKNIQYF

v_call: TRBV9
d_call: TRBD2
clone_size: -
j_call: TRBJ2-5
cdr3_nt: TGTGCCAGCAGCCAAATGGGGGGGGTTCAAGAGACCCAGTACTTC
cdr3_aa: CASSQMGGVQETQYF

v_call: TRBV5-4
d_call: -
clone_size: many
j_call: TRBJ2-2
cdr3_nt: TGTGCCAGCAGCTTGGAGGGACGTGAGGGACCGAACACCGGGGAGCTGTTTTTT
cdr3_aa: CASSLEGREGPNTGELFF

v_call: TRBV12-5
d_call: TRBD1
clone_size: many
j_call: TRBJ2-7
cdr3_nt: TGTGCTAGTGGTTTCACAGGGGGCTACGAGCAGTACTTC
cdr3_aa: CASGFTGGYEQYF

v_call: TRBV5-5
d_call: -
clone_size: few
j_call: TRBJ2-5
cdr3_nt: TGTGCCAGCAGCTTAAGGACAGCCACCCAAGAGACCCAGTACTTC
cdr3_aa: CASSLRTATQETQYF

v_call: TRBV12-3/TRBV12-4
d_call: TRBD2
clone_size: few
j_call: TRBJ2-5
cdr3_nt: TGTGCCAGCAGTTGGGGGGGTTCGGAGACCCAGTACTTC
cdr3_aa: CASSWGGSETQYF

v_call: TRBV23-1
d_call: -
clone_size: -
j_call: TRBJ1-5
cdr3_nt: TGCGCCAGCAGTCAATCGGGGGGCTGGGGCAATCAGCCCCAGCATTTT
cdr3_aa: CASSQSGGWGNQPQHF

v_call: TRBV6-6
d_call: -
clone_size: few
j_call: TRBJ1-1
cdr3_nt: TGTGCCAGCAGTTACCTACAGGGTTCCCCTGAAGCTTTCTTT
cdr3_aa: CASSYLQGSPEAFF

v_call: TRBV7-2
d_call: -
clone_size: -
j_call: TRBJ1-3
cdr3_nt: TGTGCCAGCAGCTTAGTCTACCGCAGGGAAAACACCATATATTTT
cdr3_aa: CASSLVYRRENTIYF

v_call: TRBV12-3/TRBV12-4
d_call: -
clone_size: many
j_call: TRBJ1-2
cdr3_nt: TGTGCCAGCAGTTTAGCAGGGACCGACGGCTACACCTTC
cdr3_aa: CASSLAGTDGYTF

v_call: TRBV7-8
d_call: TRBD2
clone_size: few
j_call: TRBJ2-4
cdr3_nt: TGTGCCAGCAGCTTAGAGGCGCGGGGGGTAGCCAAAAACATTCAGTACTTC
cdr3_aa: CASSLEARGVAKNIQYF

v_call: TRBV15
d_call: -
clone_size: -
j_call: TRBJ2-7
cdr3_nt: TGTGCCACCAGCAGAGGCTTTGGGACTTCTGCCTACGAGCAGTACTTC
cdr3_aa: CATSRGFGTSAYEQYF

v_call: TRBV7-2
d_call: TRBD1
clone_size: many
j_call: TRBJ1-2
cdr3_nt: TGTGCCAGCAGCCTCAACTCCGACAGGGTTGAGTACACCTTC
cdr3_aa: CASSLNSDRVEYTF

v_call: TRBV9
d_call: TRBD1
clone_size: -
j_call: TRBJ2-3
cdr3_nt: TGTGCCAGCAGCGCTGGGACAGGATTGCCAGATACGCAGTATTTT
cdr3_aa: CASSAGTGLPDTQYF

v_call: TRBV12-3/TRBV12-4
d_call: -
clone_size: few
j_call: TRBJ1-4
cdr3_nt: TGTGCCAGCAGTTTCCTCGCGGGGACGCAGTGGGAAAAACTGTTTTTT
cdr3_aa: CASSFLAGTQWEKLFF

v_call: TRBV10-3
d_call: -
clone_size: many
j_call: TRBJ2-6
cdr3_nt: TGTGCCATCACTCCGACACCCCGCTCTGGGGCCAACGTCCTGACTTTC
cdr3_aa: CAITPTPRSGANVLTF

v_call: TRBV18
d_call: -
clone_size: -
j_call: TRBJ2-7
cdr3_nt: TGTGCCAGCTACGATACCGGGCCCAACGAGCAGTACTTC
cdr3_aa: CASYDTGPNEQYF

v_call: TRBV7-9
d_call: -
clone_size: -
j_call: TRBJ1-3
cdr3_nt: TGTGCCAGCGGCTTAGCAGGGTTTGGAAACACCATATATTTT
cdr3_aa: CASGLAGFGNTIYF

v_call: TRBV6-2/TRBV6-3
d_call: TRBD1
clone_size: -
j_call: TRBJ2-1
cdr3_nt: TGTGCCAGCAGTTACAACCCCATACAGGGGGCGTGGGATGAGCAGTTCTTC
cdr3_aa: CASSYNPIQGAWDEQFF

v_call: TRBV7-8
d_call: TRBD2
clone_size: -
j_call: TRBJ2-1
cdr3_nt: TGTGCCAGCAGCTTAGCCCTGACTAGCGGGGGATACAATGAGCAGTTCTTC
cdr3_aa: CASSLALTSGGYNEQFF

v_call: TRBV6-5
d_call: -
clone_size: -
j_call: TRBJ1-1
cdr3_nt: TGTGCCAGCAGTTACATAGGGGTCACTGAAGCTTTCTTT
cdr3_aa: CASSYIGVTEAFF

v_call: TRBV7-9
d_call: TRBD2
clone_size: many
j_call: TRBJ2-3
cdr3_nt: TGTGCCAGCAGCCCTCGGGCTAGCGGGTTGATTTACCGCACAGATACGCAGTATTTT
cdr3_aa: CASSPRASGLIYRTDTQYF

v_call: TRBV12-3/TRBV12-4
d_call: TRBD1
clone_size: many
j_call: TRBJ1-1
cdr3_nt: TGTGCCAGCAGTTTGCCCCGGGCGACCTCACCTCCGGGACAGTTGAACACTGAAGCTTTCTTT
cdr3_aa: CASSLPRATSPPGQLNTEAFF

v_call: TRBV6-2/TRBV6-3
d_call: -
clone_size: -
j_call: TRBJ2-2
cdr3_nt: TGTGCCAGCAGAACAGGTTCTGGCACCGGGGAGCTGTTTTTT
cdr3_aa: CASRTGSGTGELFF

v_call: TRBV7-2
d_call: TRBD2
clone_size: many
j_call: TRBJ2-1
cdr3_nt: TGTGCCAGCACCCTGACTAGCGGGGGGGCTAATGAGCAGTTCTTC
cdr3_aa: CASTLTSGGANEQFF

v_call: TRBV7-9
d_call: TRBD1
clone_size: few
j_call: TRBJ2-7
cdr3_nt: TGTGCCAGCAGCAAACGGACAGGGGAGGTCTCCTACGAGCAGTACTTC
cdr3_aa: CASSKRTGEVSYEQYF

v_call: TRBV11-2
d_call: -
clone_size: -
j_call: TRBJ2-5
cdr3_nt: TGTGCCAGCACCTACCAGGGGCGGATCGAGACCCAGTACTTC
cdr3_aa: CASTYQGRIETQYF

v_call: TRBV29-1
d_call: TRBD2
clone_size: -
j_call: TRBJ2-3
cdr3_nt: TGCAGCGTTGAGCTAGCGGGGGGGTTTGATACGCAGTATTTT
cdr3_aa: CSVELAGGFDTQYF

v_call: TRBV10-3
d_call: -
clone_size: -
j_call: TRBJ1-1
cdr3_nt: TGTGCCATCAGTGAGTCGGGGGGGCAGGTTTTGAACACTGAAGCTTTCTTT
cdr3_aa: CAISESGGQVLNTEAFF

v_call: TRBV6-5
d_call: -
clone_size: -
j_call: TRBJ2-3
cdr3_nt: TGTGCCAGCAGCTCATCCGGGAGTCACACAGATACGCAGTATTTT
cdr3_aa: CASSSSGSHTDTQYF

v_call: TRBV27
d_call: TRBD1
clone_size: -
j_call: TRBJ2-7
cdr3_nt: TGTGCCAGCAGTTCCCCGGGACAGGGGGTCTACGAGCAGTACTTC
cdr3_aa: CASSSPGQGVYEQYF

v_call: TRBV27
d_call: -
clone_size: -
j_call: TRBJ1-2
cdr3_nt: TGTGCCAGCACCCCCGACCCGGGGGCTGGGTACTATGGCTACACCTTC
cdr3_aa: CASTPDPGAGYYGYTF

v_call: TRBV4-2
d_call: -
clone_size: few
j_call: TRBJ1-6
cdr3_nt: TGTGCCAGCAGCCAAGAACAGGCGAATTCACCCCTCCACTTT
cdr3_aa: CASSQEQANSPLHF

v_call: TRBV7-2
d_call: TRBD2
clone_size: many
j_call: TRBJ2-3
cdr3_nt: TGTGCCAGCAGCTTAGTTTTGGGGGACTACACAGATACGCAGTATTTT
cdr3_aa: CASSLVLGDYTDTQYF

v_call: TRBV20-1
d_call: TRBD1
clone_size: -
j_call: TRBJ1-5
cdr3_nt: TGCAGTGCTAGAGACAGGGGGGGTAAAGCCCAGCATTTT
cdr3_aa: CSARDRGGKAQHF

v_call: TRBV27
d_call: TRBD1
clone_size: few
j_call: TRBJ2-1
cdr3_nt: TGTGCCAGCCTGGGACAGGGTAACAATGAGCAGTTCTTC
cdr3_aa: CASLGQGNNEQFF

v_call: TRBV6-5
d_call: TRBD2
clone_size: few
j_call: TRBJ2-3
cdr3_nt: TGTGCCAGCAGTTACTTCAGCGGGGGGGCATTAGATACGCAGTATTTT
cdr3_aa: CASSYFSGGALDTQYF

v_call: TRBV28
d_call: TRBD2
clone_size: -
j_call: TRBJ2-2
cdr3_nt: TGTGCCAGCAGTCCCCCGGTCGGCGCGGGGGGGCTCGGCGGGGAGCTGTTTTTT
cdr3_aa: CASSPPVGAGGLGGELFF

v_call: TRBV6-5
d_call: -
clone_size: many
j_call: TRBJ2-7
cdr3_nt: TGTGCCAGCAGTTACTCCGACGGGTACGAGCAGTACTTC
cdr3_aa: CASSYSDGYEQYF

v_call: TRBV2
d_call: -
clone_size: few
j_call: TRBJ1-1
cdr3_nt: TGTGCCAGGGGAGGCGCGGAAACTGAAGCTTTCTTT
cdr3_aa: CARGGAETEAFF

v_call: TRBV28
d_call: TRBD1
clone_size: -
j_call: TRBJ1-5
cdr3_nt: TGTGCCAGCACCCTCTTCGGACAGGGAATACAGCCCCAGCATTTT
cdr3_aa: CASTLFGQGIQPQHF

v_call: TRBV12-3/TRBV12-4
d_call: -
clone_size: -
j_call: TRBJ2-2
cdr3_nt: TGTGCCAGCGGCCCTACCGGGACAAGCAACACCGGGGAGCTGTTTTTT
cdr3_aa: CASGPTGTSNTGELFF

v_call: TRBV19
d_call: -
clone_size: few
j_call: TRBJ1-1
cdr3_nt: TGTGCCAGTAGTATAAGTCCGAGCATGAACACTGAAGCTTTCTTT
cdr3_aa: CASSISPSMNTEAFF

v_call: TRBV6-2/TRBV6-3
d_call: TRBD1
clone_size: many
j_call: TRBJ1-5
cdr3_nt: TGTGCCAGCAGTTACCAGGAGGGACAGGGGGAGTATAGCAATCAGCCCCAGCATTTT
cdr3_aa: CASSYQEGQGEYSNQPQHF

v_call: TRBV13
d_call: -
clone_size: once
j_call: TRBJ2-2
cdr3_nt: TGTGCCAGCAGCCCCCGGGAGCCGAACACCGGGGAGCTGTTTTTT
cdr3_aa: CASSPREPNTGELFF

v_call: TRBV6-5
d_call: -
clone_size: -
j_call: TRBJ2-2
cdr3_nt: TGTGCCAGCAGTTACTCCGGGTTTGACACCGGGGAGCTGTTTTTT
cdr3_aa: CASSYSGFDTGELFF

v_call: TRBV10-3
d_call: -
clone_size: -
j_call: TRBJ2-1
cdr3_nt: TGTGCCATCAGTGAGAATCGGAGGGACTTCTACAATGAGCAGTTCTTC
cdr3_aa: CAISENRRDFYNEQFF

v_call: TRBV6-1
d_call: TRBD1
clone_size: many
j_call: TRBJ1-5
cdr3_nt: TGTGCCAGCAGTGAAGGGACAGGGAGCAATCAGCCCCAGCATTTT
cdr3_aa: CASSEGTGSNQPQHF

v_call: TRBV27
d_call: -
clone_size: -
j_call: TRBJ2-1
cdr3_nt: TGTGCCAGCAGTTTAGAGGGCCTATTACGCAGGGGCAATGAGCAGTTCTTC
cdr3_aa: CASSLEGLLRRGNEQFF